This T cell receptor (beta chain) stems from a study of T-cell memory formation after mild COVID-19. A few counts support this clonotype. Germline V gene data show CDR1 as SGHKS and CDR2 as YYEKEE (reference sequence). The CDR3 extends over 15 amino acids. With V trimmed by 4 bases and J by 5 bases, 7 bases remained unmatched. TCRdb reanalysed the 5' RACE reads using MiXCR and keeps one entry per CDR3 protein. Counted here are approximately 440,000 distinct CDR3 sequences, around 18% occurring once; the ten biggest clones make up roughly 8.4%. This chain links TRBV5-5 with TRBJ2-1; 9 bases map to TRBD1. This receptor was identified in an adult woman who had mild COVID-19 (a few samples of this study predate the infection). Cell type and time point are not known. Input material: PBMCs or a T cell subset sorted from them (not recorded which). CDR3 in amino acids: CASSASGTGHNEQFF. The CDR3 DNA reads as TGTGCCAGCAGCGCTTCCGGGACAGGGCACAATGAGCAGTTCTTC.